The 20 T cell receptor beta chains given below trace back to one sample, sequenced in a study of early T cells in non-severe SARS-CoV-2 infection. A single record per CDR3 protein comes from TCRdb applying MiXCR to the 5' RACE reads. The table lists roughly 43,000 distinct CDR3 sequences, about 25% of them singletons. The sequencing used whole blood, collected at baseline. The receptors shown here come from an adult who was a healthcare worker with PCR-confirmed SARS-CoV-2 infection or an uninfected control (not recorded which).

This chain links TRBV7-8 with TRBJ1-5; TRBD1 agrees at 8 bases. This CDR3 has 15 residues. The ends lost 5 bases at V and 7 bases at J; junction bases unmatched: 10. Germline V gene data show CDR1 as SGHVS and CDR2 as FQNEAQ. CDR3 coding DNA: TGTGCCAGCAGCGCGACAGGGGCGGCTGAACAGCCCCAGCATTTT. Protein: CASSATGAAEQPQHF.

This clonotype was detected many times. The rearrangement joins TRBV21-1 to TRBJ1-4. TRBV21-1 is a pseudogene segment. The CDR3 spans 17 residues. The CDR3 protein is CASSKNRQTATNEKLFF. CDR3 DNA sequence: TGTGCCAGCAGCAAAAATCGTCAGACTGCAACTAATGAAAAACTGTTTTTT.

This clonotype occurred a few times. The chain recombines TRBV5-1 with TRBJ1-1, with 9 bases aligning to TRBD1. This CDR3 has 16 residues. The trim removed 0 bases at V and 3 bases at J, leaving 6 bases unmatched. Germline CDR1 SGHRS, CDR2 YFSETQ. CDR3 protein: CASSLAPQGADTEAFF. The CDR3 DNA sequence: TGCGCCAGCAGCTTGGCCCCACAGGGGGCGGACACTGAAGCTTTCTTT.

This clonotype was observed a few times. The gene calls are TRBV20-1 and TRBJ2-3; 7 positions match TRBD2. V was clipped by 0 bases and J by 3 bases; unmatched bases: 3. From germline, CDR1 is DFQATT and CDR2 SNEGSKA (reference sequence). This CDR3 is built from 14 residues. The CDR3 sequence: CSARDPLATDTQYF. The CDR3 coding sequence is TGCAGTGCTAGAGATCCACTAGCGACAGATACGCAGTATTTT.

In its sample, this clonotype was seen many times. The V call is TRBV7-9, the J call TRBJ2-7; 8 nucleotides line up with TRBD2. This CDR3 spans 15 amino acids. Germline lookup yields CDR1 SEHNR and CDR2 FQNEAQ (reference sequence). The V gene end was trimmed by 7 bases and the J gene end by 1 base; junction bases not matched to a gene: 9. As DNA, the CDR3 is TGTGCCAGCACCCCACGGGAGGGGTCATCCTACGAGCAGTACTTC. This gives the protein CASTPREGSSYEQYF.

The rearrangement joins TRBV7-8 to TRBJ2-2; 7 bases map to TRBD1. Germline lookup yields CDR1 SGHVS and CDR2 FQNEAQ. CDR3 size: 16 residues. Unmatched junction bases numbered 13, after V lost 5 bases and J lost 7 bases. The CDR3 region has the DNA TGTGCCAGCAGCCTTGACAGGGCAGAGACTGACGGGGAGCTGTTTTTT. It yields the protein CASSLDRAETDGELFF.

V and J are TRBV19 and TRBJ2-7; possibly TRBD1 for D (5 bases). Germline CDR1 and CDR2: LNHDA and SQIVND (reference sequence). V shed 0 bases and J shed 2 bases, with 8 bases lying between them. The CDR3 is 14 amino acids. The DNA for the CDR3 is TGTGCCAGTAGTATAGATTTAGGGGCCTACGAGCAGTACTTC. This translates into CASSIDLGAYEQYF.

This clonotype was found a few times. V and J are TRBV29-1 and TRBJ2-1; the D call may be TRBD1 or TRBD2 (5 bases each). The germline V gene encodes CDR1 SQVTM and CDR2 ANQGSEA. The CDR3 length is 13 residues. The V end lost 6 bases, the J end lost 6 bases, and 15 bases lay between the germline ends. The DNA of the CDR3 is TGCAGCGTCGGGGCACGGGTCCGCAATGAGCAGTTCTTC. Its translation: CSVGARVRNEQFF.

This clonotype was seen only a few times. The genes are TRBV6-6 and TRBJ2-1; 12 nucleotides align to TRBD2. The CDR3 spans 17 residues. Per the germline V gene, CDR1 is MNHNY and CDR2 is SVGAGI (reference sequence). V lost 7 bases and J lost 0; bases outside the gene matches: 7. The CDR3 loop is CASNRLAGASSYNEQFF. The CDR3, as DNA: TGTGCCAGCAACAGACTAGCGGGGGCGAGCTCCTACAATGAGCAGTTCTTC.

This clonotype has only one observation. The V gene is TRBV6-5, the J gene TRBJ1-6; D not certain. The CDR3 is 15 amino acids. Germline V gives CDR1 MNHEY, CDR2 SVGAGI. With 2 bases removed from V and 7 bases from J, the gap between germline ends came to 12 bases. In nucleotides, the CDR3 is TGTGCCAGCAGTTACGGGCCCCCCGCCAATTCACCCCTCCACTTT. Protein product: CASSYGPPANSPLHF.

This clonotype was found a few times. The chain joins TRBV6-6 to TRBJ2-6; D is perhaps TRBD1 (5 bases). Per germline, CDR1 MNHNY and CDR2 SVGAGI (reference sequence). This CDR3 is built from 18 residues. Trimming removed 6 bases from V and 2 bases from J, with 20 bases in between. The CDR3 sequence: CASSTDRGPIPGANVLTF. Here the CDR3 DNA reads TGTGCCAGCAGCACAGACAGAGGCCCGATCCCTGGGGCCAACGTCCTGACTTTC.

This clonotype was counted only a few times. The gene calls are TRBV11-2 and TRBJ2-3; TRBD2 might be the D (6 bases). Germline loops: CDR1 SGHAT, CDR2 FQNNGV. CDR3 length equals 16 residues. With 3 bases removed from V and 3 bases from J, the gap between germline ends came to 16 bases. This CDR3 is CASSLGLPGKTDTQYF. In DNA form, the CDR3 reads TGTGCCAGCAGCTTGGGACTCCCCGGCAAGACAGATACGCAGTATTTT.

This clonotype was detected once. The chain combines TRBV14 with TRBJ2-5; no clear D gene. The CDR3 totals 13 residues. The V gene lost 1 base and the J gene lost 1 base, with 4 bases spanning the gap. CDR1 is SGHDN and CDR2 is FVKESK in the germline V gene. CDR3 loop: CASSQAFQETQYF. CDR3 nucleotide sequence: TGTGCCAGCAGCCAAGCATTCCAAGAGACCCAGTACTTC.

This sequence joins TRBV4-3 and TRBJ1-1; 8 bases align to TRBD1. The CDR3 covers 16 residues. The V and J ends lost 1 base and 3 bases, in that order; junction bases with no gene match: 7. Germline V gene sequence: CDR1 LGHNA, CDR2 YSLEER. DNA of the CDR3: TGCGCCAGCAGCCAAGGGGACAGGCAGGAGGACACTGAAGCTTTCTTT. Amino acid sequence: CASSQGDRQEDTEAFF.

The CDR3: CASSDRQFSGNTIYF. The DNA of the CDR3 is TGTGCCAGCAGTGATAGGCAGTTCTCTGGAAACACCATATATTTT. The chain recombines TRBV6-1 with TRBJ1-3; D unresolved. This CDR3 spans 15 amino acids. Trimming left V 3 bases short and J 0 bases short, with 9 bases between. From germline, CDR1 is MNHNS and CDR2 SASEGT.

The rearrangement uses TRBV6-5 and TRBJ1-3; a possible D gene is TRBD1 (6 bases). V lost 0 bases to trimming and J lost 0 bases, with 9 bases between them. The length of the CDR3 is 16 residues. Germline V gene sequence: CDR1 MNHEY, CDR2 SVGAGI. CDR3 DNA: TGTGCCAGCAGTTACTCTGGGACACACTCTGGAAACACCATATATTTT. Amino acid sequence: CASSYSGTHSGNTIYF.

This clonotype was recorded many times. The CDR3 bases are TGTGCCAGCAGCCAAGGGCCTCCCGCAGGGGGCTTCACTGAAGCTTTCTTT. Amino acid sequence: CASSQGPPAGGFTEAFF. This chain uses TRBV3-1 with TRBJ1-1, with 8 bases matching TRBD1. Per germline, CDR1 LGHDT and CDR2 YNNKEL (reference sequence). Trimming cost V 1 base and J 4 bases; bases outside gene matches: 11. This CDR3 comprises 17 residues.

The chain couples TRBV5-1 to TRBJ1-1; TRBD1 is a possible D gene (5 bases). The V and J ends lost 0 bases and 7 bases respectively, with 10 bases between them. The V gene's germline CDR1 is SGHRS and CDR2 YFSETQ. The CDR3 consists of 13 residues. CDR3 sequence reads: CASSLAREGEAFF. The CDR3 region has the DNA TGCGCCAGCAGCTTGGCCAGGGAGGGTGAAGCTTTCTTT.

This clonotype has more than one count but fewer than ten. This chain joins TRBV4-2 and TRBJ2-4, with D possibly TRBD2 on 6 matching bases. Germline values: CDR1 LGHNA, CDR2 YNFKEQ. The CDR3 totals 14 residues. Trimming stripped 1 base from V and 4 bases from J, with 8 bases between. CDR3: CASSQVEGKNIQYF. The CDR3 nucleotides are TGTGCCAGCAGCCAAGTGGAGGGGAAAAACATTCAGTACTTC.

This clonotype was detected only a few times. This chain joins TRBV7-6 and TRBJ1-5; D might be TRBD1 (5 bases). Trimming took 1 base from V and 2 from J, leaving 6 bases between them. Germline CDR1 is SGHVS and CDR2 is FNYEAQ. The CDR3 has 14 residues. CDR3 DNA sequence: TGTGCCAGCAGCTTAGAACAGGGCAATCAGCCCCAGCATTTT. This gives the protein CASSLEQGNQPQHF.